The present T cell receptor beta chain was sequenced within a study of blood T cell dynamics during melanoma immunotherapy. Every bulk PBMC sample received the same 350 ng of DNA. Here immunoSEQ multiplex PCR was the method, and the copy in TCRdb shows in-frame clones only, minus some. The sample lists approximately 11,000 clones, over 85% occurring once. Sample time point: week 3, after first cycle of checkpoint inhibitor. The CDR3 sequence is 14 residues long. In germline, CDR1 is SNHLY, CDR2 FYNNEI. The trim removed 9 bases at V and 5 bases at J, leaving 10 bases unmatched. This sample comprised blood, obtained from a patient treated with checkpoint blockade. The chain has TRBV2 and TRBJ2-7, with TRBD1 matching 10 bases. This receptor was obtained from a human donor with melanoma. The CDR3 DNA reads TGTGCCAGTCAACGGGACAGGGGAACGGACGAGCAGTACTTC. Protein: CASQRDRGTDEQYF.